The next 19 T cell receptor beta chains were all read from a single sample in a study of T-cell memory formation after mild COVID-19. Each CDR3 protein is one row after TCRdb ran MiXCR on the 5' RACE reads. The repertoire holds under 450,000 distinct CDR3 sequences, with 14% as singletons. Sequenced sample: PBMCs or a T cell subset sorted from them (not recorded which). Receptors were obtained from a man younger than 35 who had mild COVID-19 (a few samples of this study predate the infection). Cell type and time point are not known.

This clonotype was picked up a small number of times. The chain joins TRBV11-2 to TRBJ1-5; 9 bases match TRBD1. Germline V gene lookup returns CDR1 SGHAT and CDR2 FQNNGV. The CDR3 is made up of 20 amino acids. After removal of 6 bases from V and 4 bases from J, the junction contained 22 bases not matched to a gene. Here the CDR3 DNA reads TGTGCCAGCAGGCCTCCCCACCGAGGGACAGGGAGGCTACCAAATCAGCCCCAGCATTTT. It yields the protein CASRPPHRGTGRLPNQPQHF.

This chain links TRBV7-2 with TRBJ2-5; TRBD2 agrees at 14 bases. This CDR3 is built from 18 residues. Germline trimming cut 5 bases from V and 6 bases from J; bases unmatched to any gene: 14. The germline gives CDR1 SGHTA, CDR2 FQGNSA. The CDR3 sequence is CASSPPTSGGDYKKTQYF. CDR3 sequence (DNA): TGTGCCAGCAGCCCGCCGACTAGCGGGGGGGACTACAAGAAGACCCAGTACTTC.

This clonotype has just a few counts. The chain couples TRBV2 to TRBJ2-2, with D perhaps matching TRBD1 (6 bases). Germline V CDR1 and CDR2: SNHLY, FYNNEI. Trimming stripped 1 base from V and 0 bases from J, with 15 bases between. The CDR3 loop spans 18 amino acids. The CDR3 is CASSEDPGVGANTGELFF. CDR3 DNA sequence: TGTGCCAGCAGTGAAGACCCAGGGGTAGGAGCGAACACCGGGGAGCTGTTTTTT.

This chain connects TRBV5-6 to TRBJ2-2; D uncertain. The ends were cut back, 7 bases at V and 3 bases at J, with 16 bases in the middle. The CDR3 has 15 amino acids. From germline, CDR1 is SGHDT and CDR2 YYEEEE. CDR3 bases: TGTGCCAGCTCTGACCTTAGTCAGGACACCGGGGAGCTGTTTTTT. Translation gives CASSDLSQDTGELFF. Based on the CDR3 plus reference TRBV5-6 and TRBJ2-2, the full variable domain is DAGVTQSPTHLIKTRGQQVTLRCSPKSGHDTVSWYQQALGQGPQFIFQYYEEEERQRGNFPDRFSGHQFPNYSSELNVNALLLGDSALYLCASSDLSQDTGELFFGEGSRLTVL.

This clonotype was picked up many times. This rearrangement joins TRBV29-1 to TRBJ1-5, with D maybe TRBD1 (6 bases). V was shortened by 5 bases and J by 7 bases, with 24 bases between the two germline ends. CDR1 SQVTM and CDR2 ANQGSEA come from the germline V gene. The CDR3 spans 16 residues. The DNA for the CDR3 is TGCAGCGTTTCTCGCGGGACCGCGAAGGGGGACCAGCCCCAGCATTTT. Translated: CSVSRGTAKGDQPQHF.

Only a few counts were recorded for this clonotype. J is TRBJ2-7 and V is TRBV11-1; tentative D call: TRBD2 (5 bases). This CDR3 has 13 residues. The V end was cut by 3 bases, the J end by 3 bases, with 9 bases between. Germline CDR1 SGHAT, CDR2 FQDESV (reference sequence). The CDR3 loop reads CASSLGENYEQYF. CDR3 DNA sequence: TGTGCCAGCAGCTTGGGAGAGAACTACGAGCAGTACTTC.

This clonotype came up many times. The V and J genes are TRBV5-1 and TRBJ1-1, with TRBD1 as a possible D gene (5 bases). The V gene's germline CDR1 is SGHRS and CDR2 YFSETQ. The CDR3 totals 14 residues. V was pared by 5 bases and J by 2 bases, with 13 bases between. The DNA for the CDR3 is TGCGCCAGCAGTTTTTGGGACGTCAACACTGAAGCTTTCTTT. It codes for CASSFWDVNTEAFF.

This clonotype was counted a few times. This rearrangement joins TRBV20-1 to TRBJ2-1; D is perhaps TRBD2 (7 bases). V was shortened by 2 bases and J by 0 bases, with 14 bases between the two germline ends. The CDR3 sequence is 16 residues long. Germline loops: CDR1 DFQATT, CDR2 SNEGSKA (reference sequence). The CDR3 DNA reads as TGCAGTGCTAGACCTTGGGGGGGCGTCTCCTACAATGAGCAGTTCTTC. Its translation is CSARPWGGVSYNEQFF.

This clonotype was found a few times. The chain uses TRBV28 and TRBJ2-7; 14 positions agree with TRBD2. CDR1 and CDR2 from the germline V gene are MDHEN and SYDVKM. V was clipped by 10 bases and J by 6 bases; unmatched bases: 20. This CDR3 is 18 amino acids long. CDR3 residues: CATLGNGLAGGPHAEQYV. CDR3 sequence (DNA): TGTGCCACCTTAGGAAACGGACTAGCGGGGGGCCCCCACGCCGAGCAGTACGTC.

This clonotype has at least ten counts. The genes are TRBV5-1 and TRBJ2-5; TRBD2 might be the D (6 bases). The CDR3 loop spans 15 amino acids. Germline loops: CDR1 SGHRS, CDR2 YFSETQ. Trimming took 0 bases from V and 5 from J, leaving 14 bases between them. The CDR3 reads CASSLVPGGVETQYF. The CDR3 nucleotides read TGCGCCAGCAGCTTGGTTCCCGGGGGAGTGGAGACCCAGTACTTC.

This clonotype was counted many times. This rearrangement joins TRBV21-1 to TRBJ2-5; TRBD1 reflects the table's D call only, with no check against the DNA. TRBV21-1 is a pseudogene locus. CDR3 size: 15 residues. The CDR3 bases are TGTGCCAGCAGCAACGATACAGGAAGGGGAGAGACCCAGTACTTC. Its translation: CASSNDTGRGETQYF.

The chain joins TRBV6-6 to TRBJ2-1; 7 bases line up with TRBD1. The CDR3 is made up of 16 amino acids. The J segment lost 4 bases and the V segment lost 0 bases, leaving 6 bases of the junction unmatched. Germline V CDR1 and CDR2: MNHNY, SVGAGI (reference sequence). DNA of the CDR3: TGTGCCAGCAGTTACTCCCGGGACAGCTCTTACAATGAGCAGTTCTTC. Translated: CASSYSRDSSYNEQFF.

Only a few counts were recorded for this clonotype. V and J are TRBV2 and TRBJ1-1; D gene ambiguous. The V gene lost 2 bases and the J gene lost 4 bases, with 14 bases spanning the gap. CDR3 length equals 15 residues. CDR1 SNHLY and CDR2 FYNNEI come from the germline V gene. The CDR3 loop is CASSEWAASGTEAFF. The CDR3 nucleotides are TGTGCCAGCAGTGAATGGGCCGCTTCGGGCACTGAAGCTTTCTTT.

This clonotype was seen only a few times. The rearrangement joins TRBV18 to TRBJ1-2; the match to TRBD1 covers 10 bases. The CDR3 spans 15 residues. V was clipped by 5 bases and J by 2 bases; unmatched bases: 5. CDR1 and CDR2 (germline): KGHSH, LQKENI. For the CDR3, the DNA is TGTGCCAGCTCATCAGGACAGGGGGGAAACTATGGCTACACCTTC. Translation: CASSSGQGGNYGYTF.

This chain links TRBV5-1 with TRBJ2-5; the D gene is possibly TRBD1 (6 bases). The CDR3 runs to 16 residues. Germline CDR1 SGHRS, CDR2 YFSETQ. Trimming took off 0 bases at V and 4 bases at J, with 16 bases between the two ends. The CDR3 spells CASSLAQGLGGETQYF. The CDR3, as DNA: TGCGCCAGCAGCTTGGCGCAGGGGCTTGGAGGAGAGACCCAGTACTTC.

The chain recombines TRBV24-1 with TRBJ2-1, with 9 positions matching TRBD2. The CDR3 is made up of 16 amino acids. The germline V gene encodes CDR1 KGHDR and CDR2 SFDVKD. Unmatched junction bases numbered 4, after V lost 5 bases and J lost 0 bases. In nucleotides, the CDR3 is TGTGCCACCAGTGCTAGCGGGGTTAGCTCCTACAATGAGCAGTTCTTC. Translating it yields CATSASGVSSYNEQFF.

The rearrangement joins TRBV18 to TRBJ2-3; the D is unclear. The CDR3 is made up of 14 amino acids. V lost 0 bases and J lost 1, with 5 bases in between. Germline V gene data show CDR1 as KGHSH and CDR2 as LQKENI. This CDR3 reads CASSPPAGTDTQYF. CDR3 DNA sequence: TGTGCCAGCTCACCACCAGCAGGCACAGATACGCAGTATTTT.

This clonotype has a count of ten or more. The chain is built from TRBV30 and TRBJ1-4, with 8 bases that match TRBD1. This CDR3 is 18 amino acids long. V lost 0 bases and J lost 0; bases outside the gene matches: 9. The germline V gene encodes CDR1 GTSNPN and CDR2 SVGIG (reference sequence). DNA for the CDR3: TGTGCCTGGAGTGTTCTGACAGGGGTACTTGCAACTAATGAAAAACTGTTTTTT. Its protein product is CAWSVLTGVLATNEKLFF.

CDR3: CSAWRGGSGANVLTF. The CDR3, as DNA: TGCAGTGCCTGGAGGGGGGGCTCTGGGGCCAACGTCCTGACTTTC. V usage is TRBV20-1 and J usage is TRBJ2-6; D might be TRBD2 (7 bases). Germline V lookup: CDR1 DFQATT, CDR2 SNEGSKA (reference sequence). Trimming shortened V by 6 bases and J by 0 bases, and 12 bases separated the two germline ends. The CDR3 consists of 15 residues.